This T cell receptor (beta chain) appears in the sequencing data of a study of blood T cell repertoires in COVID-19. Sequencing used immunoSEQ multiplex PCR; TCRdb keeps in-frame clones, though not all of them. The top ten clones hold approximately 2% of a sample with approximately 450,000 clones, 70% to 90% of them seen once. The ends lost 1 base at V and 4 bases at J; junction bases unmatched: 6. CDR3 length equals 15 residues. The germline CDR1 and CDR2 sequences are SEHNR and FQNEAQ (reference sequence). The sequencing sample was made of PBMCs or T cells enriched from blood (not recorded which). V and J are TRBV7-9 and TRBJ2-7; TRBD2 agrees at 8 bases. The clonotype comes from a woman aged 18-29 years with acute COVID-19. The CDR3 spells CASSLETGGRYEQYF. CDR3 bases: TGTGCCAGCAGCTTAGAGACGGGAGGGCGTTACGAGCAGTACTTC.